Listed here are 10 T cell receptor beta chains from one sample, sequenced in a study of cytomegalovirus exposure and HLA in healthy donors. The PCR ran on 60 Vbeta and 13 Jbeta primers. Produced via immunoSEQ multiplex PCR; TCRdb's table is partial and in-frame only. This sample has under 200,000 clones, with roughly 80% found just once. The sample taken for sequencing was PBMCs. The receptors were gathered from a woman aged 18-29 years in good health and CMV-seronegative.

This clone was counted a few times. The chain is built from TRBV5-1 and TRBJ2-5, with TRBD1 matching 8 bases. Germline V lookup: CDR1 SGHRS, CDR2 YFSETQ. This CDR3 comprises 14 residues. V was pared by 3 bases and J by 5 bases, with 6 bases of the junction left unmatched. The CDR3 DNA reads as TGCGCCAGCAGCTACAGGGGGGCCGAGGAGACCCAGTACTTC. It translates to CASSYRGAEETQYF.

V gene TRBV11-2 combines with J gene TRBJ1-5; no clear D gene. Germline CDR1 SGHAT, CDR2 FQNNGV. The CDR3 runs 14 residues. V was pared by 2 bases and J by 4 bases, with 9 bases between. The DNA of the CDR3 is TGTGCCAGCAGCTTATTTGGGCCGAATCAGCCCCAGCATTTT. It yields the protein CASSLFGPNQPQHF.

The chain recombines TRBV30 with TRBJ1-2, with D unclear. The CDR3 sequence is 14 residues long. The V end lost 2 bases, the J end lost 0 bases, and 10 bases lay between the germline ends. In germline, CDR1 is GTSNPN, CDR2 SVGIG (reference sequence). The DNA of the CDR3 is TGTGCCTGGAGTCGTGACACAACTAACTATGGCTACACCTTC. This sequence encodes CAWSRDTTNYGYTF.

The chain combines TRBV19 with TRBJ1-2, with D possibly TRBD1 on 5 matching bases. This CDR3 has 15 residues. The germline V gene has CDR1 LNHDA and CDR2 SQIVND (reference sequence). V was pared by 7 bases and J by 2 bases, with 17 bases between. In nucleotides, the CDR3 is TGTGCCAGTACCAATCCGGGGACTACCAACTATGGCTACACCTTC. This codes for CASTNPGTTNYGYTF.

This clone has more than one count but fewer than ten. The rearrangement joins TRBV5-6 to TRBJ2-6; TRBD2 matches 8 bases. This CDR3 region has 15 residues. V trimming: 4 bases; J trimming: 2 bases; junction bases outside the gene matches: 2. From germline, CDR1 is SGHDT and CDR2 YYEEEE. Here the CDR3 DNA reads TGTGCCAGCAGCCCGGGGGGGACTGGGGCCAACGTCCTGACTTTC. Its protein product is CASSPGGTGANVLTF.

The chain employs TRBV2 and TRBJ2-6; tentative D call: TRBD1 (6 bases). Germline V lookup: CDR1 SNHLY, CDR2 FYNNEI. CDR3 length equals 15 residues. V shed 6 bases and J shed 4 bases, with 13 bases lying between them. The CDR3 DNA follows: TGTGCCAGCAGGACAGGTAATGTCGGGGCCAACGTCCTGACTTTC. Translating gives CASRTGNVGANVLTF.

The chain employs TRBV6-5 and TRBJ2-7; TRBD2 matches 7 bases. The V gene end was trimmed by 2 bases and the J gene end by 0 bases; junction bases not matched to a gene: 7. CDR3 length: 16 amino acids. Germline loops: CDR1 MNHEY, CDR2 SVGAGI. CDR3 sequence (DNA): TGTGCCAGCAGTTACGCCCTAGCGGCCGTCTCCTACGAGCAGTACTTC. This translates into CASSYALAAVSYEQYF.

The chain employs TRBV4-1 and TRBJ2-7; D not certain. V was cut by 0 bases and J by 4 bases, with 19 bases left in between. Germline V gene lookup returns CDR1 MGHRA and CDR2 YSYEKL. This CDR3 is 17 amino acids long. CDR3: CASSQDLEAFGKYEQYF. The CDR3 DNA reads TGCGCCAGCAGCCAAGATCTAGAAGCGTTCGGCAAGTACGAGCAGTACTTC.

The chain uses TRBV5-6 and TRBJ1-1; D gene uncertain. The V gene's germline CDR1 is SGHDT and CDR2 YYEEEE. The CDR3 loop spans 14 amino acids. Between the trimmed V and J ends, which lost 1 base and 2 bases, there was a span of 9 bases. CDR3 region: CASSLIGANTEAFF. The CDR3, as DNA: TGTGCCAGCAGCTTGATCGGAGCCAACACTGAAGCTTTCTTT. Full variable domain (missing parts from reference TRBV5-6 and TRBJ1-1): DAGVTQSPTHLIKTRGQQVTLRCSPKSGHDTVSWYQQALGQGPQFIFQYYEEEERQRGNFPDRFSGHQFPNYSSELNVNALLLGDSALYLCASSLIGANTEAFFGQGTRLTVV.

V usage is TRBV6-4 and J usage is TRBJ1-2, with TRBD1 matching 7 bases. Germline lookup yields CDR1 MRHNA and CDR2 SNTAGT. V shed 6 bases and J 6 bases; nucleotides not matched to a gene: 4. This CDR3 region has 12 residues. CDR3 DNA: TGTGCCAGCAGGGGACAGCGGGATGGCTACACCTTC. It is translated as CASRGQRDGYTF.